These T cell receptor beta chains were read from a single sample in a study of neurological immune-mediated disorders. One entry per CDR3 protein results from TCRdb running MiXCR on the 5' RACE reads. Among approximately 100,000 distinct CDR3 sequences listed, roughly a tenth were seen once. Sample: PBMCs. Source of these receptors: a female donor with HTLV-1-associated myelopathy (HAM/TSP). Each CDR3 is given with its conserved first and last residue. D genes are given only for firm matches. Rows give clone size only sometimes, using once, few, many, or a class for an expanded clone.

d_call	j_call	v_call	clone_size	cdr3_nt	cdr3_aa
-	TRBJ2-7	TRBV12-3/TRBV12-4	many	TGTGCCAGCAGTCTCATGTACCGGGACATCAGCTCCTACGAGCAGTACTTC	CASSLMYRDISSYEQYF
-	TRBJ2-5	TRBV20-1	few	TGCAGTCCCTACCAAGAGACCCAGTACTTC	CSPYQETQYF
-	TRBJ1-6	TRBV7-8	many	TGTGCCAGCAGCAACGCTCCAGGGAGAGGGAATTCACCCCTCCACTTT	CASSNAPGRGNSPLHF
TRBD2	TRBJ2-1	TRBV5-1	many	TGCGCCAGCAGCTTGAACGGACTAGCGGGGGGCAATGAGCAGTTCTTC	CASSLNGLAGGNEQFF
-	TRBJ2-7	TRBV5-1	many	TGCGCCAGCAGCTTGCAGGGCGCCTACGAGCAGTACTTC	CASSLQGAYEQYF
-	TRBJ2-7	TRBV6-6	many	TGTGCCAGCAGTTACGGCACAGGGTTCACCTACGAGCAGTACTTC	CASSYGTGFTYEQYF
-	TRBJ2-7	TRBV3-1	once	TGTGCCAGCAGCCAAGATCTCGCGGGGCCCTACGAGCAGTACTTC	CASSQDLAGPYEQYF
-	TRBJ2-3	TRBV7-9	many	TGTGCCAGCAGCTTGCCCGTTAGCAGGGACCGAACAGATACGCAGTATTTT	CASSLPVSRDRTDTQYF
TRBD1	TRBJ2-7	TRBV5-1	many	TGCGCCAGCAGCAGCAGGGGGCTGTACGAGCAGTACTTC	CASSSRGLYEQYF
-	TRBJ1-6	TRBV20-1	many	TGCAGTGCTGGCCCGTGGGGACTTCGGGACAATTCACCCCTCCACTTT	CSAGPWGLRDNSPLHF
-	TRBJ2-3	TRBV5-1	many	TGCGCCAGCAGCGTGCCGCAAGATACGCAGTATTTT	CASSVPQDTQYF
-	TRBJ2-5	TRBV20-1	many	TGCAGTGCAAGCTGGGGGGTAGAGACCCAGTACTTC	CSASWGVETQYF
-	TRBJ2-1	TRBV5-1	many	TGCGCCAGCAGCAGGGGGTTGGGTGCGGACTACAATGAGCAGTTCTTC	CASSRGLGADYNEQFF
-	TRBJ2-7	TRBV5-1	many	TGCGCCAGCAGCTTATGGTGGGGGAGCTCCTACGAGCAGTACTTC	CASSLWWGSSYEQYF
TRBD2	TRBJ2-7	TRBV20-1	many	TGCAGTGCTAGAGATGGTCAGGCTAGCGGGGCGTCGGAGCAGTACTTC	CSARDGQASGASEQYF
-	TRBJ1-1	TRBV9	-	TGTGCCAGCAGCGTAGGAGGAGGGGGCACTGAAGCTTTCTTT	CASSVGGGGTEAFF
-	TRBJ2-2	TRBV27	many	TGTGCCAGCAGTTTAAGGGCGACGGGGAGCACCGGGGAGCTGTTTTTT	CASSLRATGSTGELFF
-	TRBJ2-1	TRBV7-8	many	TGTGCCAGCAGCTTAGGGACGAGGCCGGGTGATGAGCAGTTCTTC	CASSLGTRPGDEQFF
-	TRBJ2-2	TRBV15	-	TGTGCCACCAGCAGAGACCGCACCGGGGAGCTGTTTTTT	CATSRDRTGELFF
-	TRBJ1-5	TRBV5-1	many	TGCGCCAGCAGGGAAGGGGGCAATCAGCCCCAGCATTTT	CASREGGNQPQHF
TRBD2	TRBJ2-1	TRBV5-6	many	TGTGCCAGCAGCTGGGAGACTAGCGGGGGGGCGCATGAGCAGTTCTTC	CASSWETSGGAHEQFF
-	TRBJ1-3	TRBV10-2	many	TGCGCCAGCAGTGACCGGATGTACTCTGGAAACACCATATATTTT	CASSDRMYSGNTIYF
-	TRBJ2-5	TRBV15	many	TGTGCCACCAGCAGAGATAGGTCGTGGGGAGAGACCCAGTACTTC	CATSRDRSWGETQYF
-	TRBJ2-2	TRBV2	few	TGTGCCAGCAGCGCCGGTGGGTGGGCCGGGGAGCTGTTTTTT	CASSAGGWAGELFF
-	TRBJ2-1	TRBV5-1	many	TGCGCCAGCAGCCCGGATGAGGGGACAATCTCCTACAATGAGCAGTTCTTC	CASSPDEGTISYNEQFF
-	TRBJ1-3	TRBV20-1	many	TGCAGTGCTAGAGATCCCGGGTCAAACACCATATATTTT	CSARDPGSNTIYF
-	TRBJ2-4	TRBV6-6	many	TGTGCCAGCAGTCAACGAGGGGGGGGCCGGTCCTCCACCCTAGCCAAAAACATTCAGTACTTC	CASSQRGGGRSSTLAKNIQYF
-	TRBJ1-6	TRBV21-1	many	TGTGCCAGCAGCGACGAAGACAGCGAACTCCATAATTCACCCCTCCACTTT	CASSDEDSELHNSPLHF
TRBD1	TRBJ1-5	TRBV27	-	TGTGCCAGCAGGACAGGGCTAAATCAGCCCCAGCATTTT	CASRTGLNQPQHF
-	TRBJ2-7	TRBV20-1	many	TGCAGCGGGGTCAATGTCGAGCAGTACTTC	CSGVNVEQYF
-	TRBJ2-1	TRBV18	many	TGTGCCAGCTCCCCCTCCGCCCGGCAGAATGAGCAGTTCTTC	CASSPSARQNEQFF
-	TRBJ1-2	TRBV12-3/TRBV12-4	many	TGTGCCAGCAGTTTGATGGACGTTGGGGGTCATGGCTACACCTTC	CASSLMDVGGHGYTF
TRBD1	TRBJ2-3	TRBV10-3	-	TGTGCCATCAGTGACCGACAGGGCCCCGCAGATACGCAGTATTTT	CAISDRQGPADTQYF
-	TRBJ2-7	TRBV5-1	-	TGCGCCAGCAGCTTTGGAGGGAACGAGCAGTACTTC	CASSFGGNEQYF
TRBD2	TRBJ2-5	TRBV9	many	TGTGCCAGCGGGCCATATAGCGGGGGACAAGAGACCCAGTACTTC	CASGPYSGGQETQYF
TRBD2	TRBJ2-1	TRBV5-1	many	TGCGCCAGCGGTGCGGGGGGCCATCGGTTCAATGAGCAGTTCTTC	CASGAGGHRFNEQFF
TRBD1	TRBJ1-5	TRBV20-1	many	TGCAGTGCTAGACGGCTGGACAGGGGCCATCAGCCCCAGCATTTT	CSARRLDRGHQPQHF
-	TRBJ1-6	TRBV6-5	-	TGTGCCAGCAGTTACTTCGGCGGTTATAATTCACCCCTCCACTTT	CASSYFGGYNSPLHF
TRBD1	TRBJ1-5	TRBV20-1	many	TGCAGTGCTAGGGGTATGGACAGGAGTACTCAGCCCCAGCATTTT	CSARGMDRSTQPQHF
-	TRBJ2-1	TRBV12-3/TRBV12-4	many	TGTGCCAGCAGTTGGAAGATTGGGACTCGGGCCGCCCGAGGGTACAATGAGCAGTTCTTC	CASSWKIGTRAARGYNEQFF
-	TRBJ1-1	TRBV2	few	TGTGCCAGCTCCAGGGGATACACTGAAGCTTTCTTT	CASSRGYTEAFF
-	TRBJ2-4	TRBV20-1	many	TGCAGTGCCCCTCCAGCGGTAGCCAAAAACATTCAGTACTTC	CSAPPAVAKNIQYF
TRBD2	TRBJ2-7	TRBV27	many	TGTGCCAGCAGTAAACTAGCGGGGGCCGGTGGGCAGTACTTC	CASSKLAGAGGQYF
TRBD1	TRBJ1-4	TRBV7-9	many	TGTGCCAGCAGCTTGGAGGGGGCGGTTATGTTTTTT	CASSLEGAVMFF
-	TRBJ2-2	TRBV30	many	TGTGCCTCACCCGGGCAGGGGAAGAACACCGGGGAGCTGTTTTTT	CASPGQGKNTGELFF